The source of this T cell receptor beta chain is a study of human T cells and chemical hapten exposure. Study background: All through the roughly 25-week study, the scalp of each patient received diphenylcyclopropenone doses weekly. The study's findings and limits: Each of the donors had alopecia, so their immune responses may not resemble those of healthy people.

Each cDNA molecule in the library carried unique molecular identifiers. MiXCR, applied by TCRdb to the RACE reads, yields one record per CDR3 protein. The data show over 300,000 distinct CDR3 sequences, about 5.1% seen once. The CDR3 covers 12 residues. CDR1 and CDR2 (germline): MNHNY, SVGAGI (reference sequence). Trimming cost V 6 bases and J 16 bases; bases outside gene matches: 8. This clonotype has more than one count but fewer than ten. The antigen remains unidentified. The time point here: pre-sensitization, week 0. Treatment defined: therapeutic diphenylcyclopropenone sensitization with weekly scalp DPC. In every case, blood was obtained before the patch test was applied.

The rearrangement uses TRBV6-6 and TRBJ1-6, with 8 bases fitting TRBD1. The receptor's source is a woman aged 50 to 65 with alopecia areata. Some clones in this sample may be carry-over from other donors' samples. The starting material was whole blood, obtained in connection with sensitization to the hapten diphenylcyclopropenone (DPC). CDR3 residues: CASRSQQGGLHF. CDR3 DNA sequence: TGTGCCAGCAGATCTCAACAGGGGGGTCTCCACTTT.